This T cell receptor beta chain emerged from a study of PD-1 blockade in classical Hodgkin lymphoma. Study results and limitations: Reports indicated that newly diagnosed patients had lower baseline TCR diversity than healthy donors did. Anyone who began nivolumab under 1 year after ASCT was excluded. Those achieving complete response showed baseline diversity like newly diagnosed patients.

As to this clone: What it recognizes is unknown.

Sample time point: cycle 4 day 1 (C4D1), after around six weeks of nivolumab. There was relapse after autologous stem cell transplantation in every patient, and there was variation in brentuximab vedotin exposure. Per the germline V gene, CDR1 is MNHEY and CDR2 is SMNVEV (reference sequence). The CDR3 sequence is 14 residues long. Trimming removed 7 bases at V and 2 bases at J, with 15 bases between. Repertoires were generated with immunoSEQ multiplex PCR, while TCRdb's copy carries only in-frame clones and drops some. The table records roughly 50,000 clones, about 90% of them present only once. The sequencing used peripheral blood mononuclear cells (PBMCs), collected before the fourth cycle of nivolumab. This sequence originates from a human donor with classical Hodgkin lymphoma. The V and J genes are TRBV27 and TRBJ2-7, with D maybe TRBD2 (6 bases). CDR3: CASKLTTGAYEQYF. As DNA, the CDR3 is TGTGCCAGCAAGTTGACAACGGGGGCCTACGAGCAGTACTTC.